The rows below give T cell receptor beta chains drawn from one sample of a study of cytomegalovirus exposure and HLA in healthy donors. Generated by immunoSEQ multiplex PCR, the TCRdb table keeps only in-frame clones and is missing some. This table holds 150,000 to 200,000 clones, about nine tenths found once. Sequencing was performed on PBMCs. The receptors shown here come from a woman under 40 in good health and CMV-seronegative. Both conserved end residues are part of each CDR3. Not every row has a clone size; where given, it reads once, few, many or a size class.

size	V	J	CDR3
-	TRBV28	TRBJ1-1	CASSPPEGVSNTEAFF
-	TRBV4-3	TRBJ1-3	CASSQAGLSGNTIYF
-	TRBV5-1	TRBJ2-7	CASSLAWGQPYEQYF
-	TRBV4-2	TRBJ2-3	CASSQDQGGSTDTQYF
-	TRBV5-1	TRBJ2-1	CASSLFDPSGDEQFF
few	TRBV2	TRBJ2-1	CASRDSPYNEQFF
-	TRBV5-4	TRBJ1-6	CASSGEYNSPLHF
-	TRBV5-1	TRBJ2-7	CASSLGTSGRDEQYF
-	TRBV30	TRBJ2-3	CAWSATSGSTQYF
few	TRBV7-9	TRBJ2-4	CASSSPSGQKNIQYF
-	TRBV27	TRBJ2-6	CASSLSRGGTTLLLTF
once	TRBV7-6	TRBJ1-1	CASSLDRTTEAFF
-	TRBV4-1	TRBJ1-5	CASSQGTAQNQPQHF
-	TRBV27	TRBJ2-3	CASSLGPGAFVDTQYF
-	TRBV29-1	TRBJ2-3	CSVEDSTRGGTDTQYF
once	TRBV5-4	TRBJ1-2	CASRRGPTDYGYTF
-	TRBV6-1	TRBJ2-7	CASTLGGALIEQYF
-	TRBV9	TRBJ1-2	CASSVESDRSGGYTF
-	TRBV19	TRBJ2-1	CASTKTPLSSYNEQFF
-	TRBV6-6	TRBJ1-2	CASSYSWGSSEYGYTF